This TCR beta chain originates from a study of naive and memory T cell subsets. An equimolar mix of two oligonucleotides served as the beta constant-region primer for TRBC1 and TRBC2. Nested alpha and beta constant-region primers with the SP2 primer drove four PCR rounds on ligated cDNA. TCRdb fed the UMI-ligation and nested PCR reads into MiXCR, producing one record per CDR3 protein. The data contain more than 95,000 distinct CDR3 sequences, roughly 15% of them seen just once; the ten biggest clones take up about 3%. Trimming stripped 4 bases from V and 7 bases from J, with 16 bases between. The CDR3 totals 14 residues. Germline CDR1 is MGHRA and CDR2 is YSYEKL. Study results and caveats: Naive and memory repertoire findings lacked a ground truth for validation. From naive to CM, EM and EMRA, diversity decreased and Gini increased. Naive repertoires, especially CD8, held a few larger clonotypes, possibly memory cells re-expressing CD45RA.

Comments on this clonotype: The antigen is undetermined.

The receptor was isolated from a human donor in good health. Sequences were obtained from naive CD8+ T cells from blood. V gene TRBV4-1 combines with J gene TRBJ1-1; D remains ambiguous. As DNA, the CDR3 is TGCGCCAGCAGCCTATTGACGGAAGGAGTTGAAGCTTTCTTT. Translation gives CASSLLTEGVEAFF.